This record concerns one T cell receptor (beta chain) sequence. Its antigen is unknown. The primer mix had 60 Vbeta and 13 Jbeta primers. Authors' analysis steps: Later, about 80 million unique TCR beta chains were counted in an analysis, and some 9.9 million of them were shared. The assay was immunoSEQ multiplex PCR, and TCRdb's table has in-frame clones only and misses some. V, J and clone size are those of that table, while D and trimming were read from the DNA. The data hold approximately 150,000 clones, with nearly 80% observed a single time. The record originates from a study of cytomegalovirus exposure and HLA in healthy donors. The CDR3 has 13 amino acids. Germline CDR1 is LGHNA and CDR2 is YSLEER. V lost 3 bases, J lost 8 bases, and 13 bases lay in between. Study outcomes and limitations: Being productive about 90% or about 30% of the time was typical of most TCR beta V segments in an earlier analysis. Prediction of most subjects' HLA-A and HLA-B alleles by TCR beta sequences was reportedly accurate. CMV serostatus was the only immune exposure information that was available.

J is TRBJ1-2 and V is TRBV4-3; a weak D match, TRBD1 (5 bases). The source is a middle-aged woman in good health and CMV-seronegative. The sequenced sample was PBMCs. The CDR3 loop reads CASSQARGYGYTF. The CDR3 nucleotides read TGCGCCAGCAGCCAGGCGCGGGGGTACGGCTACACCTTC.